This T cell receptor (beta chain) was sequenced during a study of T cell responses to AZD1222 COVID-19 vaccine. To note about this clone: Its cognate antigen is unknown.

The V gene's germline CDR1 is SGHDN and CDR2 FVKESK. The V and J ends lost 0 bases and 0 bases respectively, with 15 bases between them. CDR3 length equals 18 residues. Produced via immunoSEQ multiplex PCR; TCRdb's table is partial and in-frame only. This repertoire shows approximately 100,000 clones, 87% found once; its top ten account for approximately 16%. Study-wide points: At baseline, seropositivity was found in only a handful of AZD1222 recipients. The CD4 TCRs associated with vaccination extended across spike and predominated at 160-218 and 743-854. Donors skewed white British and female; clonal diversity was possibly underestimated.

The receptor was derived from an adult in good health. Sequenced here: peripheral blood, sampled on day 0 of AZD1222 vaccination. This chain connects TRBV14 to TRBJ2-4, with D perhaps matching TRBD1 (6 bases). CDR3: CASSQEGTPLLAKNIQYF. CDR3 nucleotide sequence: TGTGCCAGCAGCCAAGAAGGGACACCTTTGCTAGCCAAAAACATTCAGTACTTC.